This T cell receptor beta chain was captured by sequencing in a study of vaccination and CD4 T cells after COVID-19. Study-wide context: Post-vaccine sampling followed dose two by a median about 72 days (range 14 to 241). Either a CEFX pool, an HIV-1 Nef pool, or no peptide was added to control cultures.

The Oncomine TCR Beta short-read assay sequenced DNA from cultured CD4+ T cells. One entry per CDR3 protein results from TCRdb running MiXCR on the PCR reads. The table shows about 26,000 distinct CDR3 sequences, with 35% to 50% occurring only once. Whole-study results and caveats: The median count of SARS-CoV-2-reactive clonotypes rose from about 20 to 38, not significantly.

The CDR3 spans 18 residues. V was pared by 2 bases and J by 0 bases, with 11 bases of the junction left unmatched. CDR1 and CDR2 (germline): LNHNV, YYDKDF (reference sequence). This clonotype turned up a few times. Its specificity is not known. Treatment: approximately 9-day PBMC culture with coronavirus spike peptide pools or control peptides (ViraFEST assay). Material for sequencing was CD4+ T cells from blood, cultured in vitro. The clonotype originates from a human donor who had recovered from COVID-19. The rearrangement joins TRBV15 to TRBJ2-3; 7 nucleotides match TRBD2. The CDR3 reads CATSRPGSPGGSTDTQYF. Written as DNA, the CDR3 is TGTGCCACCAGCAGACCCGGATCCCCCGGGGGGAGCACAGATACGCAGTATTTT.